This TCR beta chain was captured in a study of breast tumors, draining lymph nodes, adjacent tissues. General observations from the study: Tumor repertoires ranked between lymph nodes and nontumor tissue in diversity, with V and J gene preferences. The lymph node origin of tumor T cells was framed as consistent with a hypothesis, not demonstrated.

This clonotype was counted ten times or more. Its specificity is not known. TCRdb used MiXCR to reprocess the multiplex PCR reads, holding one entry per CDR3 protein. The sample holds approximately 230,000 distinct CDR3 sequences; under 35% are singletons and the top ten take 3% to 4.5%. Per germline, CDR1 MNHEY and CDR2 SVGAGI. After removal of 7 bases from V and 6 bases from J, the junction contained 11 bases not matched to a gene. This CDR3 is 15 amino acids long. Samples came from axillary lymph nodes draining the breast cancer. This receptor was taken from a female donor with breast cancer. Some clones in this sample may be carry-over from other donors' samples. The chain has TRBV6-5 and TRBJ2-3; 9 nucleotides match TRBD2. The sequenced sample was axillary lymph node tissue. The chain's CDR3 is CASKPRASGADTQYF. CDR3 nucleotide sequence: TGTGCCAGCAAACCCCGGGCTAGCGGGGCGGATACGCAGTATTTT.